This entry features one T cell receptor (beta chain) sequence. The age range of participants was about 18 to 89 years, with residence in fewer than 25 US areas. These data are taken from a study of blood T cell repertoires in COVID-19. Turning to the study itself: COVID-19 samples, acute and convalescent, were from the United States, Italy and Spain.

Per the original methods: Estimated nucleated cell counts came from reference gene primer amplification. Sequencing was performed with immunoSEQ multiplex PCR; in TCRdb, only in-frame clones are kept and a portion is missing. That table is the source of V, J and clone size, and D and trimming were worked out from the DNA. There are fewer than 400,000 clones in the sample; about nine tenths occur only once, and around 4.8% lies in the top ten. Trimming took off 1 base at V and 1 base at J, with 5 bases between the two ends. Germline CDR1 SGHAT, CDR2 FQDESV (reference sequence). CDR3 size: 13 residues.

V gene TRBV11-1 combines with J gene TRBJ2-7; D ambiguous. The clonotype was recovered from a man aged 60 to 69 who had recovered from COVID-19. Sequenced sample: PBMCs or T cells enriched from blood (not recorded which). CDR3 nucleotide sequence: TGTGCCAGCAGCTTAGGTTCATCCTACGAGCAGTACTTC. The encoded protein is CASSLGSSYEQYF.